The clone carrying this T cell receptor (beta chain) is a singleton in its sample. V dropped 4 bases and J dropped 5; count of bases not matched to a gene: 11. Germline V gene sequence: CDR1 SGHVS, CDR2 FNYEAQ. The CDR3 runs 16 residues. This entry comes from a study of blood T cell repertoires in COVID-19. Study at large: COVID-19 samples collected from the United States, Italy and Spain covered acute and convalescent phases.

Sequencing was performed with immunoSEQ multiplex PCR; in TCRdb, only in-frame clones are kept and a portion is missing. This table holds roughly 140,000 clones, roughly 89% found once. The sequenced sample consisted of peripheral blood. V is TRBV7-6 and J is TRBJ2-3, with 8 positions matching TRBD2. The origin of this receptor is a woman between 40 and 55 years old with acute or convalescent COVID-19. CDR3 in DNA: TGTGCCAGCAGCTCCACCGCCTCCGGGAGGGTAGATACGCAGTATTTT. Translating it yields CASSSTASGRVDTQYF.